These T cell receptor beta chains were read from a single sample in a study of T-cell reconstitution after alpha-beta-depleted transplantation in children. MiXCR was run by TCRdb on the PCR reads, yielding one entry per CDR3 protein. The sample has 540,000 or so distinct CDR3 sequences, under 30% seen once; the top ten hold around 14%. This specimen consisted of PBMCs, mostly from graft donor cells, obtained 360 days after TCRalphabeta/CD19-depleted stem cell transplant. These receptors came from a boy younger than two who had a stem cell transplant for acute myeloid leukemia, so the T cells may come from the graft donor. Both conserved end residues are part of each CDR3. Fields, in order: V gene, D gene, clone size, J gene, CDR3 length, CDR3 DNA, CDR3 protein. A D gene is named only where the DNA matches it firmly. Rows may omit the clone size; those that give it use once, few, many or a size class.

v_call: TRBV7-2
d_call: TRBD2
clone_size: NA
j_call: TRBJ2-3
cdr3_length: 16
cdr3_nt: TGTGCCAGCAGCTTAACGGGGGGGCACCCCGGAGATACGCAGTATTTT
cdr3_aa: CASSLTGGHPGDTQYF

v_call: TRBV4-3
d_call: NA
clone_size: many
j_call: TRBJ1-1
cdr3_length: 16
cdr3_nt: TGCGCCAGCAGCCATTCCTCCGGGACCAGGAACACTGAAGCTTTCTTT
cdr3_aa: CASSHSSGTRNTEAFF

v_call: TRBV12-3/TRBV12-4
d_call: TRBD1
clone_size: NA
j_call: TRBJ1-5
cdr3_length: 15
cdr3_nt: TGTGCCAGCACCCCGAGGAACAGGGGGAATCAGCCCCAGCATTTT
cdr3_aa: CASTPRNRGNQPQHF

v_call: TRBV20-1
d_call: NA
clone_size: many
j_call: TRBJ2-2
cdr3_length: 17
cdr3_nt: TGCAGTGCTAGGGGGAACAGGGAGGTCTCGAACACCGGGGAGCTGTTTTTT
cdr3_aa: CSARGNREVSNTGELFF

v_call: TRBV20-1
d_call: TRBD1
clone_size: few
j_call: TRBJ1-5
cdr3_length: 13
cdr3_nt: TGCAGTGCCGGACAGGGGGCGAATCAGCCCCAGCATTTT
cdr3_aa: CSAGQGANQPQHF

v_call: TRBV20-1
d_call: NA
clone_size: few
j_call: TRBJ2-3
cdr3_length: 12
cdr3_nt: TGCAGTGCTACGCAGGGTACAGATACGCAGTATTTT
cdr3_aa: CSATQGTDTQYF

v_call: TRBV20-1
d_call: TRBD2
clone_size: NA
j_call: TRBJ2-3
cdr3_length: 14
cdr3_nt: TGCAGTGCGGGTGGACTAGCGGGATCGGATACGCAGTATTTT
cdr3_aa: CSAGGLAGSDTQYF

v_call: TRBV7-2
d_call: NA
clone_size: NA
j_call: TRBJ2-5
cdr3_length: 15
cdr3_nt: TGTGCCAGCAGCTCTGGTGGACCGTCGCGGGAGACCCAGTACTTC
cdr3_aa: CASSSGGPSRETQYF

v_call: TRBV12-3/TRBV12-4
d_call: TRBD1
clone_size: many
j_call: TRBJ2-7
cdr3_length: 14
cdr3_nt: TGTGCCAGCACTCCAGGGGGAGAGTCCAACGAGCAGTACTTC
cdr3_aa: CASTPGGESNEQYF

v_call: TRBV6-5
d_call: TRBD2
clone_size: NA
j_call: TRBJ2-1
cdr3_length: 16
cdr3_nt: TGTGCCAGCAGTTACTCTCGGGGGGGCACCTACAATGAGCAGTTCTTC
cdr3_aa: CASSYSRGGTYNEQFF

v_call: TRBV7-8
d_call: TRBD2
clone_size: NA
j_call: TRBJ2-3
cdr3_length: 17
cdr3_nt: TGTGCCAGCAGCTTAGCCACTAGCGGGGGAGGACCAGATACGCAGTATTTT
cdr3_aa: CASSLATSGGGPDTQYF

v_call: TRBV29-1
d_call: NA
clone_size: many
j_call: TRBJ2-1
cdr3_length: 11
cdr3_nt: TGCAGCGTTGGACTAGGGAATGAGCAGTTCTTC
cdr3_aa: CSVGLGNEQFF

v_call: TRBV6-2/TRBV6-3
d_call: NA
clone_size: NA
j_call: TRBJ2-2
cdr3_length: 21
cdr3_nt: TGTGCCAGCAGTCCAAGCCTGGAGGCAGGGTCCACGAATTGGGACACCGGGGAGCTGTTTTTT
cdr3_aa: CASSPSLEAGSTNWDTGELFF

v_call: TRBV28
d_call: TRBD1
clone_size: NA
j_call: TRBJ2-6
cdr3_length: 17
cdr3_nt: TGTGCCAGCAGTTTAGACAGGGGGCCCTCTGGGGCCAACGTCCTGACTTTC
cdr3_aa: CASSLDRGPSGANVLTF

v_call: TRBV20-1
d_call: NA
clone_size: many
j_call: TRBJ1-2
cdr3_length: 13
cdr3_nt: TGCAGTGCCAACAGGAGGAGTAATCCTGGCTACACCTTC
cdr3_aa: CSANRRSNPGYTF

v_call: TRBV18
d_call: NA
clone_size: NA
j_call: TRBJ1-1
cdr3_length: 14
cdr3_nt: TGTGCCAGCTCAACCGGGATGATGAACACTGAAGCTTTCTTT
cdr3_aa: CASSTGMMNTEAFF

v_call: TRBV10-3
d_call: NA
clone_size: NA
j_call: TRBJ2-2
cdr3_length: 14
cdr3_nt: TGTGCCATCAGGGGAACAGCAAACACCGGGGAGCTGTTTTTT
cdr3_aa: CAIRGTANTGELFF

v_call: TRBV10-3
d_call: TRBD2
clone_size: few
j_call: TRBJ2-1
cdr3_length: 15
cdr3_nt: TGTGCCATCAGTGAAAGACTAGCGGGGGGTGATGAGCAGTTCTTC
cdr3_aa: CAISERLAGGDEQFF

v_call: TRBV20-1
d_call: TRBD1
clone_size: NA
j_call: TRBJ2-5
cdr3_length: 12
cdr3_nt: TGCAGTGCTACGACAGGGAAAGAGACCCAGTACTTC
cdr3_aa: CSATTGKETQYF

v_call: TRBV20-1
d_call: NA
clone_size: NA
j_call: TRBJ2-2
cdr3_length: 15
cdr3_nt: TGCAGTGCTAGAGATCCCGGGGGCCCAGGCGGGGAGCTGTTTTTT
cdr3_aa: CSARDPGGPGGELFF

v_call: TRBV20-1
d_call: NA
clone_size: few
j_call: TRBJ2-1
cdr3_length: 14
cdr3_nt: TGCAGTGCTAGATGGGCTCCCCGAGGCGATGAGCAGTTCTTC
cdr3_aa: CSARWAPRGDEQFF

v_call: TRBV4-3
d_call: TRBD2
clone_size: NA
j_call: TRBJ2-1
cdr3_length: 14
cdr3_nt: TGCGCCAGCAATCAACTAGCGGGGGGGCCGGAGCAGTTCTTC
cdr3_aa: CASNQLAGGPEQFF

v_call: TRBV12-3/TRBV12-4
d_call: NA
clone_size: many
j_call: TRBJ2-3
cdr3_length: 12
cdr3_nt: TGTGCCAGCAGTTTAGTTAGCGGAGAGCAGTATTTT
cdr3_aa: CASSLVSGEQYF

v_call: TRBV4-3
d_call: NA
clone_size: NA
j_call: TRBJ2-5
cdr3_length: 13
cdr3_nt: TGCGCCAGCAGCCTCACCCGAGTAGAGACCCAGTACTTC
cdr3_aa: CASSLTRVETQYF

v_call: TRBV12-3/TRBV12-4
d_call: NA
clone_size: few
j_call: TRBJ1-1
cdr3_length: 11
cdr3_nt: TGTGCCAGCAGGTACAGGGTGGAAGCTTTCTTT
cdr3_aa: CASRYRVEAFF

v_call: TRBV5-1
d_call: TRBD1
clone_size: NA
j_call: TRBJ1-1
cdr3_length: 16
cdr3_nt: TGCGCCAGCAGCCCGGGACAGGGGGCGTTGAACACTGAAGCTTTCTTT
cdr3_aa: CASSPGQGALNTEAFF

v_call: TRBV5-1
d_call: NA
clone_size: NA
j_call: TRBJ2-1
cdr3_length: 14
cdr3_nt: TGCGCCAGCAGCTCCAGCCCCCCGGGGAATGAGCAGTTCTTC
cdr3_aa: CASSSSPPGNEQFF

v_call: TRBV20-1
d_call: NA
clone_size: many
j_call: TRBJ2-5
cdr3_length: 13
cdr3_nt: TGCAGTGCTAGCCGACCCGGTAAAGAGACCCAGTACTTC
cdr3_aa: CSASRPGKETQYF

v_call: TRBV5-6
d_call: TRBD1
clone_size: few
j_call: TRBJ1-2
cdr3_length: 14
cdr3_nt: TGTGCCAGCAGCATACAGGGGGGCGACTATGGCTACACCTTC
cdr3_aa: CASSIQGGDYGYTF